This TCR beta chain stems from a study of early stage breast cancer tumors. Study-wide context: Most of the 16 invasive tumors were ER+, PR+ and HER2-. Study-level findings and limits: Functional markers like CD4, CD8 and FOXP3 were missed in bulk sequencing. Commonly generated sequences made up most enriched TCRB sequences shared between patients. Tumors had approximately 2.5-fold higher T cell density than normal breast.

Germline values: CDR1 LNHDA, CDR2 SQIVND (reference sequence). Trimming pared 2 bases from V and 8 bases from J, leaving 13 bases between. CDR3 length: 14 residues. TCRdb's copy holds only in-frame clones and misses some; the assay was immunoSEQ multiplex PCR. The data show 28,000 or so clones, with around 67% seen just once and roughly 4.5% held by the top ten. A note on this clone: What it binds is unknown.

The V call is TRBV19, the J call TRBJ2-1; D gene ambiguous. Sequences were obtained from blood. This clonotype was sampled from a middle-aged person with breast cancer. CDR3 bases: TGTGCCAGTAGTATAAAAACTCCGTTGCATGAGCAGTTCTTC. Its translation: CASSIKTPLHEQFF.